The present entry profiles one T cell receptor beta chain with its context. Its antigen remains unknown. Using immunoSEQ multiplex PCR, the repertoire was profiled, and TCRdb retains in-frame clones only, with some absent. Among millions of clones listed, more than 80% were seen once. These data originate in a study of shared clonotypes between healthy human individuals. Donors, without exception, were Caucasian adults residing in Nashville, Tennessee. Into CD45RA+ naive and CD45RA-negative memory subsets, the CD4+ cells were split. Findings and limits, study-wide: Richness estimates generally favored naive over memory subsets.

CDR3 length equals 15 residues. The V gene's germline CDR1 is SGDLS and CDR2 YYNGEE. Trimming removed 2 bases from V and 5 bases from J, with 14 bases in between. The rearrangement joins TRBV9 to TRBJ1-5; D call uncertain. The sample comprised naive CD4+ T cells from PBMCs. Subset of the sample: CD45RA+ positively selected. The TCR was taken from a man between 18 and 29 years old in good health. Some clones in this sample may be carry-over from other donors' samples. As DNA, the CDR3 is TGTGCCAGCAGCGTCTCTGGCACAACTCATCAGCCCCAGCATTTT. Encoded protein: CASSVSGTTHQPQHF.